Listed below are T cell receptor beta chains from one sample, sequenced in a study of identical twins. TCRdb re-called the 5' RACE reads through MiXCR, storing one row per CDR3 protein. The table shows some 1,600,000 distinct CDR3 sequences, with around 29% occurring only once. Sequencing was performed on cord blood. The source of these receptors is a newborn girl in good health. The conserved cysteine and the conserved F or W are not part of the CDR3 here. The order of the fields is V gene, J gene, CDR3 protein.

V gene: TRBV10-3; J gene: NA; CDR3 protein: AISALAYEQY
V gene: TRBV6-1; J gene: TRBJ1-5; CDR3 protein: ASSELTGRAQPHH
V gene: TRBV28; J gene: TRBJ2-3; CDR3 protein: ASSLTGVFEDTQY
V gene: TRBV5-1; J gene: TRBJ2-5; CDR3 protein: ASSPRGAKETQY
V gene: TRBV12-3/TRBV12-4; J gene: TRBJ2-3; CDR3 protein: ASSLNILAARSYTDTQY
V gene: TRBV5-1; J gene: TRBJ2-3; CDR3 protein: ASSRGLAGGPTDTQY
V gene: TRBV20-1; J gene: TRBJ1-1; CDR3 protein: SARRDGPEAF
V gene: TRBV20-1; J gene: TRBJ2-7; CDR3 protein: SARDPSEGYEQY
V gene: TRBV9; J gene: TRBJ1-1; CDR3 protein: ASSARQGPLNTEAF
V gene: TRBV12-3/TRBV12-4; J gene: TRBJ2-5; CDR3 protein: ASSFRTGPQETQY
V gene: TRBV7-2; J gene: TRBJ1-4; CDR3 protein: PGHENEKLF
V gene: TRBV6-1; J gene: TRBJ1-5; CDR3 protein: ATKERQRQGDNQPQH
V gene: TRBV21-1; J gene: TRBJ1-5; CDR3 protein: ARPGMGNQPQH
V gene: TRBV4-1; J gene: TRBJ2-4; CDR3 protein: ASSQAFGLGLAKNIQY
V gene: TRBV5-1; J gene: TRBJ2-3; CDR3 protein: ASSSGAGGIDTQY
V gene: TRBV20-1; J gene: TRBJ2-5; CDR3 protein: SARKRAQETQY
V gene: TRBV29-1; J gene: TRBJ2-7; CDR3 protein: SVEDRGGYPSYEQY
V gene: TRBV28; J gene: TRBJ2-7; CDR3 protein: ASSSLDRAVPYEQY
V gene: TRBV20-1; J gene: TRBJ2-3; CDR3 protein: SAGTSPSTDTQY
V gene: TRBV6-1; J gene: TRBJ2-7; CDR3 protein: ASSVLYDEQY
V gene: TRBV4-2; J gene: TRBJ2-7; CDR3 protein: ASSQDGGIYYEQY
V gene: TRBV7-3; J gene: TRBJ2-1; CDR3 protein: ASSPSPSGSLHEQF
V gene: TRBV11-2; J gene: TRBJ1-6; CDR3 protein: ASSSWSSPLH
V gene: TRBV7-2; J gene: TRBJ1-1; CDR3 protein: ASSKQGRVEAF
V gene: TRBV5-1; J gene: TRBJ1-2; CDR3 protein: ASSFGTGPTYGYT
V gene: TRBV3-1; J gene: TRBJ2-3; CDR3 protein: ASSRRRLAPTDTQY
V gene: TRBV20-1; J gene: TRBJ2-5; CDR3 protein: SASLRGGHGTQY
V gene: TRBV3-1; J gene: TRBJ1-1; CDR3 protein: ASSQPNMDTEAF
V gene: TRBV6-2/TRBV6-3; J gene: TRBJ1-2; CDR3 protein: ASSYRSRGYGYT
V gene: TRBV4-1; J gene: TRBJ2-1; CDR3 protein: ASSQVKLATEQF
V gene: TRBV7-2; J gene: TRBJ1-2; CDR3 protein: ASSSPGREVYGYT
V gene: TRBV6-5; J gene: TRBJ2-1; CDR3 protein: ASSLGLNDYNEQF
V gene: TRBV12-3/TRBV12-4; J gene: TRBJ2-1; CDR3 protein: AITRRGGSYNEQF
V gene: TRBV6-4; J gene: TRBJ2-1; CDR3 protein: ASSEWTGEIEQF
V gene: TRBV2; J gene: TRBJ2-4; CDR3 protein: ASSEGARVPKNIQY
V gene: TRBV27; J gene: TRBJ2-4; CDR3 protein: ASSYSSSSQNIQY
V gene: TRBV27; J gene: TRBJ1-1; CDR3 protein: ASSFYGGAAF
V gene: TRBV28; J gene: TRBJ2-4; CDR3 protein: ASSTRQLLAKNIQY
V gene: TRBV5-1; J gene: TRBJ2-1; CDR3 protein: ASSLAPLHPSGGWNNEQF
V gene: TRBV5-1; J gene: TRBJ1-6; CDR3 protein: ASSLDPGHLYNSPLH
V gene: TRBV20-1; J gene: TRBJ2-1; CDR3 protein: SASVGTGYNEQF
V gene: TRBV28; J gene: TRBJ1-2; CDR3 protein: ASSPGQFGDGYT
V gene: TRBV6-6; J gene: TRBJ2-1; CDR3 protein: ASSYSNSAVNEQF
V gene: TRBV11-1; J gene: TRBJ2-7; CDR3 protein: ASSLAGIYDEQY
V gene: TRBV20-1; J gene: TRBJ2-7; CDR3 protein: SARGQDSYEQY
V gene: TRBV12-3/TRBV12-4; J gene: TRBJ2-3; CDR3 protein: ASSVLRGTASTDTQY
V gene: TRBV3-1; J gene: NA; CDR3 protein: TSSHMVGAYEQY
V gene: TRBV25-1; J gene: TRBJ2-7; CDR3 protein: ASSGSDSPYEQY
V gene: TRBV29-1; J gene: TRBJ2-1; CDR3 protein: SVAGGGINEQF
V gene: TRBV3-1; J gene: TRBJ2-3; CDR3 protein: ASSQWTSGSATQY
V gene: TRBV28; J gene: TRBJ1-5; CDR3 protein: ASRPSDRASQPQH
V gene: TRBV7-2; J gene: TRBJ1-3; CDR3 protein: ASSFAGGGNTIY
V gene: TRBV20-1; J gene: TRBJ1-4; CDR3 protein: SASVGRLDEKLF
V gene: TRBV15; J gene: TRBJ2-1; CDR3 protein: ATTRDRTSGNEQF
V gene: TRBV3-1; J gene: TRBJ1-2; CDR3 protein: ASSQTDTNGYT
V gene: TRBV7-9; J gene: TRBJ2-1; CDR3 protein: ASSLAMGRGVNEQF
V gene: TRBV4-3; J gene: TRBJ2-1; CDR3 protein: ASSQSLASEQF
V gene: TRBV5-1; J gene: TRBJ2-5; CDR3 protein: ASSLLDRAGEQY
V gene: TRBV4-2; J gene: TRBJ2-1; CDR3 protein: ASSQHSGSFSYNEQF
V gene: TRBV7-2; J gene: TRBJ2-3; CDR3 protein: ASRSSMSPTDTQY